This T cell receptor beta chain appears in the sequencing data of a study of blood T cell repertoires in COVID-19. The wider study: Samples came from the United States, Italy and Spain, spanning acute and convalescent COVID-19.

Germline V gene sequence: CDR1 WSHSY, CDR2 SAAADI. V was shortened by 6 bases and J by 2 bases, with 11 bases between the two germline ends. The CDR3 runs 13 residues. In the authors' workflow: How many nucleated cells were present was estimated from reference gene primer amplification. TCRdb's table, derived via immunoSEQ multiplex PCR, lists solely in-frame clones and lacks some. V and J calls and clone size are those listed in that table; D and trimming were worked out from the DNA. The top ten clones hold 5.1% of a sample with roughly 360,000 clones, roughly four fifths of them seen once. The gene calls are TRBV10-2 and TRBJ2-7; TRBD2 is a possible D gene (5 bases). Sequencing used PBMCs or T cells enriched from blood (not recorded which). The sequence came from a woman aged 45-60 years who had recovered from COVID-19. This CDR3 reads CASRWTSAYEQYF. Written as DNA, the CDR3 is TGCGCCAGCAGATGGACTTCCGCCTACGAGCAGTACTTC.